This TCR beta chain emerged from a study of blood T cell repertoires in COVID-19. Produced via immunoSEQ multiplex PCR; TCRdb's table is partial and in-frame only. The repertoire has some 220,000 clones, 84% of them found once; the top ten carry under 5%. The sequence came from a man aged 45-65 years with acute or convalescent COVID-19. What was sequenced was peripheral blood.

CDR3 residues: CASSMTGFGEKLFF. The CDR3, as DNA: TGTGCCAGTAGTATGACGGGGTTTGGGGAAAAACTGTTTTTT. The rearrangement joins TRBV19 to TRBJ1-4, with no clear D. The CDR3 runs 14 residues. Germline V gene data show CDR1 as LNHDA and CDR2 as SQIVND (reference sequence). V lost 3 bases to trimming and J lost 8 bases, with 13 bases between them.